Included here is one TCR beta chain sequence, with context. Antigen: not known. Sequencing was performed with immunoSEQ multiplex PCR; in TCRdb, only in-frame clones are kept and a portion is missing. In the table there are about 60,000 clones, about four fifths of which are singletons. V lost 4 bases to trimming and J lost 5 bases; unmatched junction nucleotides: 3. This CDR3 comprises 15 residues. In germline, CDR1 is LNHDA, CDR2 SQIVND (reference sequence). This sample is drawn from a study of OX40 agonist ivuxolimab in advanced cancers. Background on the study: Dose-escalation patients had hepatocellular carcinoma, melanoma, renal cell or head and neck cancer.

Findings and limits, study-wide: Partial responders receiving 0.1-3.0 mg/kg showed among the lowest clonal expansion. CD4+ and CD8+ blood T cells expanded clonally by week 6 at 0.1 to 3.0 mg/kg.

The sequencing here drew on CD4+ or CD8+ T cells sorted from blood, taken in a trial of the OX40 agonist ivuxolimab. The V and J genes are TRBV19 and TRBJ2-1, with 12 bases identical to TRBD2. The receptor was derived from an adult with an advanced solid tumor such as melanoma, head and neck, liver or kidney cancer. This chain's CDR3 is CASSTGLAGHNEQFF. CDR3 DNA: TGTGCCAGTAGTACCGGACTAGCGGGGCACAATGAGCAGTTCTTC.